This T cell receptor beta chain is drawn from a study of blood T cell repertoires in COVID-19. Study-wide context: Samples taken during acute and convalescent COVID-19 were collected in the United States, Italy and Spain.

Authors' data handling: Amplification from reference gene primers served as the basis for estimated nucleated cell counts. Some clones are missing from TCRdb's copy, which holds only in-frame ones; the method was immunoSEQ multiplex PCR. That table gives V, J and clone size, and the DNA gave D and trimming. The sample lists 170,000 or so clones; approximately 82% were seen once. V dropped 2 bases and J dropped 6 bases, with 10 bases sitting between them. The CDR3 spans 12 residues. Germline V CDR1 and CDR2: GTSNPN, SVGIG (reference sequence). The source of this sequence is a woman aged 45-65 years who had recovered from COVID-19. J is TRBJ1-2 and V is TRBV30, with D possibly matching TRBD1 (5 bases). The sequencing sample was made of PBMCs or T cells enriched from blood (not recorded which). The CDR3 region is CAWSPDSNGYTF. The DNA of the CDR3 is TGTGCCTGGAGTCCCGACAGTAATGGCTACACCTTC.